This entry features one T cell receptor beta chain sequence. Its antigen remains undetermined. No much larger clone is present one base from it, and per-base qualities are unavailable. This record comes from a study of cytomegalovirus exposure and HLA in healthy donors (TCRdb year 2017). Study-wide context: The 650 to 800 repertoires of the first cohort and the roughly 120 validation repertoires were produced on the same platform, according to a later analysis. To predict cytomegalovirus infection status, the study brought together high-throughput TCR immunosequencing, statistical association of individual TCRs with disease status, and machine learning. Besides the first cohort of 666 subjects, a separate validation cohort made up of over 100 different subjects was used. The study aimed to test whether cataloging public T cell receptors could reveal signatures of past pathogen exposure.

The germline V gene yields SGDLS for CDR1 and YYNGEE for CDR2. From the cysteine through the phenylalanine, the CDR3 covers 15 amino acids. The only DNA kept is the CDR3, 45 bases in frame from the first base. The V end gives up 4 bases and the J end 5 bases, leaving 8 bases in the junction not matched to a gene. Points the paper makes about the study in general: The classifier was reported to diagnose cytomegalovirus status with high specificity and sensitivity in both the original and validation cohorts. Across donors, most TCR sequences were observed very rarely, whereas some public TCRs were present in many individuals. Three of the identified cytomegalovirus-associated TCR beta chains were confirmed in vitro to be specific for cytomegalovirus antigens. In the study, some 180 TCR beta chains were listed as associated with cytomegalovirus. It was suggested by the authors that the approach could potentially be generalized to other disease states and immunological phenotypes. All 120 or so repertoires were used to score co-occurrence in the validation cohort in a later analysis, because that analysis had no HLA typing for the cohort. Of the cluster scores, about 94% were above 0 in a later analysis, which found that TCRs clustered in the first cohort also tended to co-occur in the 120 validation repertoires.

The method was the immunoSEQ multiplex PCR assay. The authors' analysis ran thus. A statistical classification framework was built for diagnosing cytomegalovirus status from the catalog of TCR beta chain sequences. What TCRdb holds here is the immuneACCESS table cut down to in-frame rearrangements. Part of the clones is not present; checked against another copy, under half of the missing clones reflect an unresolved V gene, and the others are unexplained. V, J and clone size were drawn from that table, and D and trimming were deduced from the DNA. Across this sample there are 110,000 or so clones, with 85% to 90% seen only once. Around 2.1% of the sample rests with the top ten. The donors were included in the validation cohort of roughly 130 subjects, a group kept apart from the 666-subject first cohort.

The chain is assembled from TRBV9 and TRBJ2-5; 10 of the junction bases match TRBD2. The TCR was taken from a young woman in good health and CMV-seronegative. Sequenced material: PBMCs. The CDR3 here reads CASSQSGGAVETQYF. The DNA sequence follows: TGTGCCAGCAGCCAAAGCGGGGGGGCGGTGGAGACCCAGTACTTC.